Each of the 20 T cell receptor beta chains below was sequenced from the same sample in a study of blood T cell repertoires in COVID-19. Method: immunoSEQ multiplex PCR; TCRdb's copy keeps in-frame clones and lacks some. The table lists tens of thousands of clones, 80% to 90% of them singletons. Sequenced input: peripheral blood. The receptors were sampled from a man aged 65 to 79 with active or convalescent COVID-19.

The chain employs TRBV25-1 and TRBJ1-5; perhaps TRBD1 as D (6 bases). The CDR3 is 14 amino acids. Trimming took 3 bases from V and 7 from J, leaving 13 bases between them. Per the germline V gene, CDR1 is MGHDK and CDR2 is SYGVNS. The CDR3, as DNA: TGTGCCAGCAGTGAGACGGCACAGGGACAGCCCCAGCATTTT. Its protein is CASSETAQGQPQHF.

This clone was counted between two and nine times. The genes are TRBV7-9 and TRBJ2-1; perhaps TRBD2 as D (6 bases). Trimming shortened V by 7 bases and J by 4 bases, and 11 bases separated the two germline ends. The CDR3 sequence is 13 residues long. From germline, CDR1 is SEHNR and CDR2 FQNEAQ (reference sequence). The CDR3 bases are TGTGCCAGCAACCCTGGGGGGTACAATGAGCAGTTCTTC. Its translation is CASNPGGYNEQFF.

The CDR3 coding sequence is TGTGCCAGCAGTGTGAAGCGGGGCACCTACAATGAGCAGTTCTTC. This codes for CASSVKRGTYNEQFF. This rearrangement joins TRBV2 to TRBJ2-1, with TRBD2 matching 7 bases. This CDR3 region has 15 residues. Per germline, CDR1 SNHLY and CDR2 FYNNEI. V lost 4 bases, J lost 2 bases, and 5 bases stayed unmatched.

The sample holds one count of this clone. The J gene is TRBJ1-5, the V gene TRBV10-3; D not certain. The germline gives CDR1 ENHRY, CDR2 SYGVKD. This CDR3 spans 13 amino acids. Trimming removed 4 bases from V and 4 bases from J, with 8 bases in between. In DNA, the CDR3 is TGTGCCATCAGTGTCAGTTGGAATCAGCCCCAGCATTTT. Protein: CAISVSWNQPQHF.

This clone was detected only a few times. The chain recombines TRBV3-1 (or the pseudogene TRBV3-2) with TRBJ2-2; D ambiguous. V gave up 1 base and J gave up 1 base, with 4 bases separating them. From germline, CDR1 is LGHDT and CDR2 YNNKEL (reference sequence). The CDR3 has 14 amino acids. The CDR3: CASSQVQNTGELFF. For the CDR3, the DNA is TGTGCCAGCAGCCAAGTCCAGAACACCGGGGAGCTGTTTTTT.

The chain recombines TRBV3-1 (or the pseudogene TRBV3-2) with TRBJ1-3; perhaps TRBD1 as D (6 bases). V gave up 4 bases and J gave up 0 bases, with 10 bases separating them. The CDR3 has 15 residues. Germline V gives CDR1 LGHDT, CDR2 YNNKEL (reference sequence). CDR3 loop: CASSPDRNSGNTIYF. CDR3 nucleotides: TGTGCCAGCAGCCCCGACAGGAACTCTGGAAACACCATATATTTT.

The chain has TRBV4-1 and TRBJ2-7, with a tentative D call TRBD1 (6 bases). CDR1 and CDR2 from the germline V gene are MGHRA and YSYEKL. The CDR3 has 15 residues. With 3 bases removed from V and 2 bases from J, the gap between germline ends came to 14 bases. CDR3: CASSHSGTGTYEQYF. In nucleotides, the CDR3 is TGCGCCAGCAGCCACTCAGGCACAGGGACCTACGAGCAGTACTTC.

This chain links TRBV19 with TRBJ2-7, with 9 positions matching TRBD1. Unmatched junction bases numbered 6, after V lost 6 bases and J lost 6 bases. The CDR3 is 13 residues long. Germline V gene sequence: CDR1 LNHDA, CDR2 SQIVND (reference sequence). In nucleotides, the CDR3 is TGTGCCAGTAGCGGGACAGGGATATTCGAGCAGTACTTC. This gives the protein CASSGTGIFEQYF.

V and J are TRBV7-9 and TRBJ2-4; 9 bases line up with TRBD1. Germline V gene sequence: CDR1 SEHNR, CDR2 FQNEAQ (reference sequence). After removal of 0 bases from V and 7 bases from J, the junction contained 1 base not matched to a gene. CDR3 length: 14 residues. CDR3 sequence reads: CASSLAGQGNIQYF. The CDR3, as DNA: TGTGCCAGCAGCTTAGCGGGACAGGGTAACATTCAGTACTTC. Looking up the rest from reference TRBV7-9 and TRBJ2-4 gives the full variable domain: DTGVSQNPRHKITKRGQNVTFRCDPISEHNRLYWYRQTLGQGPEFLTYFQNEAQLEKSRLLSDRFSAERPKGSFSTLEIQRTEQGDSAMYLCASSLAGQGNIQYFGAGTRLSVL.

This clone was counted once. This chain uses TRBV5-1 with TRBJ2-3, with 9 positions matching TRBD1. This CDR3 region has 14 residues. V lost 5 bases, J lost 9 bases, and 10 bases stayed unmatched. Germline V CDR1 and CDR2: SGHRS, YFSETQ. The CDR3 protein is CASRSGTGTETQYF. In DNA, the CDR3 is TGCGCCAGCAGGTCGGGGACAGGGACCGAGACGCAGTATTTT.

The chain links TRBV5-8 to TRBJ2-1, with 8 bases aligning to TRBD2. The CDR3 sequence is 13 residues long. Germline V gene sequence: CDR1 SGHTS, CDR2 YDEGEE. After removal of 0 bases from V and 12 bases from J, the junction contained 5 bases not matched to a gene. For the CDR3, the DNA is TGTGCCAGCAGCTTGGCCTACGGGAGGGGGCAGTTCTTC. This sequence encodes CASSLAYGRGQFF. The full variable domain, rest sourced from reference TRBV5-8 and TRBJ2-1, is EAGVTQSPTHLIKTRGQQATLRCSPISGHTSVYWYQQALGLGLQFLLWYDEGEERNRGNFPPRFSGRQFPNYSSELNVNALELEDSALYLCASSLAYGRGQFFGPGTRLTVL.

The chain employs TRBV6-5 and TRBJ2-2, with D perhaps TRBD1 (6 bases). The CDR3 has 15 amino acids. Trimming removed 6 bases from V and 3 bases from J, with 14 bases in between. The V gene's germline CDR1 is MNHEY and CDR2 SVGAGI. CDR3 region: CASRPYPGDTGELFF. The CDR3 DNA follows: TGTGCCAGCAGACCCTATCCAGGGGACACCGGGGAGCTGTTTTTT.

The chain employs TRBV2 and TRBJ2-7, with 9 bases lining up with TRBD1. CDR1 SNHLY and CDR2 FYNNEI come from the germline V gene. Germline trimming cut 6 bases from V and 3 bases from J; bases unmatched to any gene: 9. This CDR3 has 15 amino acids. CDR3 protein: CASREGQGPVYEQYF. CDR3 nucleotides: TGTGCCAGCAGGGAGGGACAGGGACCGGTCTACGAGCAGTACTTC.

The chain combines TRBV18 with TRBJ2-5; unclear D gene. The CDR3 is 13 residues long. The V and J ends lost 0 bases and 5 bases respectively, with 7 bases between them. Germline V gene lookup returns CDR1 KGHSH and CDR2 LQKENI. The CDR3 sequence is CASSPPSLETQYF. The CDR3 nucleotides read TGTGCCAGCTCACCACCGAGTCTGGAGACCCAGTACTTC.

DNA of the CDR3: TGTGCCAGCAGCTCCCTTGGGACTAGCGGGAGGATAAAATTCTACGAGCAGTACTTC. The encoded protein is CASSSLGTSGRIKFYEQYF. J is TRBJ2-7 and V is TRBV7-2; 15 bases map to TRBD2. This CDR3 is built from 19 residues. V was pared by 4 bases and J by 3 bases, with 13 bases of the junction left unmatched. Germline lookup yields CDR1 SGHTA and CDR2 FQGNSA.

The chain employs TRBV6-5 and TRBJ2-7; D is unclear. Looked up from germline, CDR1 is MNHEY and CDR2 is SVGAGI. The CDR3 loop spans 11 amino acids. V was trimmed by 6 bases and J by 3 bases, leaving 6 bases between them. CDR3 sequence reads: CASSYNYEQYF. The CDR3 DNA follows: TGTGCCAGCAGCTATAACTACGAGCAGTACTTC.

The chain carries TRBV7-9 and TRBJ2-2; TRBD1 aligns across 8 bases. This CDR3 has 15 residues. Trimming removed 5 bases from V and 6 bases from J; junction bases left unmatched: 8. From germline, CDR1 is SEHNR and CDR2 FQNEAQ (reference sequence). Written as DNA, the CDR3 is TGTGCCAGCAGCCGGGACAGGTACCATCCCGGGGAGCTGTTTTTT. It translates to CASSRDRYHPGELFF.

This clone was observed a single time. The rearrangement joins TRBV30 to TRBJ1-4; D might be TRBD1 (6 bases). The CDR3 loop spans 13 amino acids. Germline CDR1 is GTSNPN and CDR2 is SVGIG (reference sequence). The V gene lost 1 base and the J gene lost 8 bases, with 11 bases spanning the gap. CDR3 nucleotides: TGTGCCTGGAGTGGGCAGGGGTACGAAAAACTGTTTTTT. It is translated as CAWSGQGYEKLFF.

This sequence joins TRBV18 and TRBJ2-7; the D gene is possibly TRBD1 (6 bases). Germline CDR1 is KGHSH and CDR2 is LQKENI. The CDR3 has 15 amino acids. V dropped 6 bases and J dropped 0 bases, with 15 bases sitting between them. CDR3 in amino acids: CASSPTDRGSYEQYF. The DNA for the CDR3 is TGTGCCAGCTCCCCGACGGACAGAGGCTCCTACGAGCAGTACTTC.

This chain links TRBV7-8 with TRBJ2-1; maybe TRBD1 (6 bases). Trimming left V 4 bases short and J 2 bases short, with 15 bases between. Germline V gene sequence: CDR1 SGHVS, CDR2 FQNEAQ. CDR3 size: 16 residues. CDR3 sequence: CASSSSGTTTYNEQFF. The CDR3, as DNA: TGTGCCAGCAGCTCCTCCGGGACAACTACCTACAATGAGCAGTTCTTC.